These 23 T cell receptor beta chains came from one sample sequenced in a study of low-dose radiotherapy and immunotherapy resistance in tumors. The authors amplified TCRs for about 18 PCR cycles with a constant-region primer and a V-primer adapter. TCRdb re-analysed the reads in MiXCR, keeping a single row per CDR3 protein. Seen here are roughly 46,000 distinct CDR3 sequences, 10% to 15% observed once, and the top ten hold 5.5% to 8%. Regarding time point: before trial treatment. The input for sequencing was PBMCs, taken before treatment. These receptors all stem from a female donor with ovarian cancer.

A word on this clonotype: A single base separates this from a much larger clone, so it may be a read error. The final CDR3 position lacks the conserved phenylalanine or tryptophan, pointing to a likely read error. The rearrangement joins TRBV7-9 to TRBJ2-3; 8 nucleotides line up with TRBD1. With 1 base clipped from V and 4 bases from J, the junction kept 4 bases outside the gene matches. This CDR3 contains 15 residues. CDR1 and CDR2 from the germline V gene are SEHNR and FQNEAQ (reference sequence). The CDR3 nucleotides read TGTGCCAGCAGCTTAGACGGACAGGGCCCAGATACGCAGTATTCT. Protein product: CASSLDGQGPDTQYS.

This clonotype was detected a few times. The chain is built from TRBV11-1 and TRBJ2-1; 11 positions agree with TRBD2. The length of the CDR3 is 15 residues. Trimming took 6 bases from V and 3 from J; bases not matched to a gene: 4. Germline-derived CDR1 and CDR2 are SGHAT and FQDESV (reference sequence). The CDR3 DNA sequence: TGTGCCAGCAGGACGGGACTAGCGGTCTACAATGAGCAGTTCTTC. Encoded protein: CASRTGLAVYNEQFF.

There are many counts of this clonotype. This chain connects TRBV19 to TRBJ1-5, with D uncertain. V was cut by 1 base and J by 7 bases, with 5 bases left in between. Germline lookup yields CDR1 LNHDA and CDR2 SQIVND (reference sequence). This CDR3 contains 12 residues. DNA of the CDR3: TGTGCCAGTAGTATAGGGGGACAGCCCCAGCATTTT. It codes for CASSIGGQPQHF.

The table lists this clonotype with many counts. The chain is built from TRBV5-1 and TRBJ2-5, with 10 nucleotides matching TRBD2. Germline V gene lookup returns CDR1 SGHRS and CDR2 YFSETQ. V was pared by 0 bases and J by 0 bases, with 5 bases of the junction left unmatched. The CDR3 extends over 17 amino acids. CDR3 DNA: TGCGCCAGCAGCTTGGGGCCAGCGGGGGGGTACCAAGAGACCCAGTACTTC. This encodes CASSLGPAGGYQETQYF.

This clonotype has ten or more counts. The chain joins TRBV25-1 to TRBJ2-2; maybe TRBD2 (6 bases). Deletions cut 3 bases from V and 1 base from J, with 9 bases between. CDR1 MGHDK and CDR2 SYGVNS come from the germline V gene. The length of the CDR3 is 15 residues. The CDR3 nucleotides read TGTGCCAGCAGTGACGCGGGGAGGAACACCGGGGAGCTGTTTTTT. Encoded protein: CASSDAGRNTGELFF.

Many counts were recorded for this clonotype. The J gene is TRBJ2-1, the V gene TRBV24-1; 11 bases line up with TRBD2. Germline CDR1 reads KGHDR; CDR2 reads SFDVKD. J lost 0 bases, V lost 1 base, and 1 base had no gene match. The CDR3 runs 17 residues. In nucleotides, the CDR3 is TGTGCCACCAGTGATTTTACTAGCGGGAGCTCCTACAATGAGCAGTTCTTC. Translating it yields CATSDFTSGSSYNEQFF.

This clonotype came up many times. The chain joins TRBV5-4 to TRBJ2-3; TRBD2 agrees at 7 bases. Germline V gene sequence: CDR1 SGHNT, CDR2 YYREEE (reference sequence). The CDR3 is 16 amino acids. Unmatched junction bases numbered 11, after V lost 5 bases and J lost 2 bases. CDR3 coding DNA: TGTGCCAGCAGGTCACGGCCCAGCGGGGACACAGATACGCAGTATTTT. It translates to CASRSRPSGDTDTQYF.

This clonotype was recorded at least ten times. The chain combines TRBV27 with TRBJ2-5, with unresolved D. The germline V and J ends were trimmed by 0 bases and 5 bases, with 10 bases remaining between them. The CDR3 runs to 14 residues. Germline CDR1 is MNHEY and CDR2 is SMNVEV (reference sequence). The CDR3 nucleotides read TGTGCCAGCAGTTTATCTTGGTCCAGGGAGACCCAGTACTTC. Its translation: CASSLSWSRETQYF.

In this sample, this clonotype turned up many times. The chain links TRBV7-2 to TRBJ2-2; D is ambiguous. V lost 5 bases and J 1 base, leaving 11 bases between the germline ends. The CDR3 is 15 residues long. Germline V gene sequence: CDR1 SGHTA, CDR2 FQGNSA. CDR3 coding DNA: TGTGCCAGCAGCAACCCGGGCCTGAACACCGGGGAGCTGTTTTTT. Translation gives CASSNPGLNTGELFF.

For this clonotype: A far larger clone is a single base away, which makes a read error likely. The chain couples TRBV5-5 to TRBJ1-2; 7 bases are a match to TRBD1. The CDR3 has 14 amino acids. Germline V gene lookup returns CDR1 SGHKS and CDR2 YYEKEE (reference sequence). The CDR3 sequence is CASSLQNRGGGYTF. CDR3 bases: TGCGCCAGCAGCTTACAGAACAGGGGAGGTGGCTACACCTTC.

The rearrangement uses TRBV19 and TRBJ2-2; D is perhaps TRBD1 or TRBD2 (5 bases each). The V end lost 4 bases, the J end lost 3 bases, and 33 bases lay between the germline ends. Germline V CDR1 and CDR2: LNHDA, SQIVND (reference sequence). The CDR3 is 22 amino acids. CDR3 in DNA: TGTGCCAGTAGTACCCTTGAGGGGTCCAGGGATCAGCCCCAGCGGTACACCGGGGAGCTGTTTTTT. The encoded protein is CASSTLEGSRDQPQRYTGELFF. Drawing the rest from reference TRBV19 and TRBJ2-2, the complete variable domain is DGGITQSPKYLFRKEGQNVTLSCEQNLNHDAMYWYRQDPGQGLRLIYYSQIVNDFQKGDIAEGYSVSREKKESFPLTVTSAQKNPTAFYLCASSTLEGSRDQPQRYTGELFFGEGSRLTVL.

This clonotype was found many times. This rearrangement joins TRBV20-1 to TRBJ2-1; D may be TRBD2 (6 bases). CDR1 DFQATT and CDR2 SNEGSKA come from the germline V gene (reference sequence). Deletions cut 6 bases from V and 9 bases from J, with 18 bases between. This CDR3 has 13 amino acids. In DNA, the CDR3 is TGCAGTGCCGCAGGAGAAAAGCGGGTTGAGCAGTTCTTC. This gives the protein CSAAGEKRVEQFF.

This clonotype occurred many times. This chain links TRBV27 with TRBJ2-7; D is possibly TRBD1 or TRBD2 (5 bases each). Germline V gene lookup returns CDR1 MNHEY and CDR2 SMNVEV (reference sequence). V was pared by 2 bases and J by 0 bases, with 8 bases between. This CDR3 region has 14 residues. The CDR3 loop reads CASSLLGASYEQYF. CDR3 DNA: TGTGCCAGCAGTTTACTCGGGGCCTCCTACGAGCAGTACTTC.

This clonotype was detected ten times or more. The chain uses TRBV10-2 and TRBJ2-1; possibly TRBD1 for D (5 bases). The CDR3 has 17 amino acids. Germline V gene lookup returns CDR1 WSHSY and CDR2 SAAADI. With 0 bases removed from V and 4 bases from J, the gap between germline ends came to 16 bases. The DNA for the CDR3 is TGCGCCAGCAGTGAGTCGAGTGGGGCCCTAGTATACAATGAGCAGTTCTTC. Protein sequence: CASSESSGALVYNEQFF.

This clonotype was picked up many times. The chain has TRBV9 and TRBJ1-2; the D gene is possibly TRBD1 (6 bases). Trimming cost V 3 bases and J 4 bases, with 16 bases left between them. The germline CDR1 and CDR2 sequences are SGDLS and YYNGEE. This CDR3 comprises 15 residues. CDR3 nucleotide sequence: TGTGCCAGCAGCGGAACACAGGGTCGGGGCTATGGCTACACCTTC. It is translated as CASSGTQGRGYGYTF.

This clonotype came up many times. The chain is built from TRBV25-1 and TRBJ1-2; no firm D call. The V end was cut by 4 bases, the J end by 4 bases, with 4 bases between. The CDR3 extends over 11 amino acids. CDR1 is MGHDK, CDR2 SYGVNS, per germline. CDR3 bases: TGTGCCAGCAGTGGCCGCTATGGCTACACCTTC. Amino acids: CASSGRYGYTF.

This clonotype showed up many times. This sequence joins TRBV27 and TRBJ2-1, with 7 bases lining up with TRBD2. Trimming took 3 bases from V and 6 from J; bases not matched to a gene: 11. Germline lookup yields CDR1 MNHEY and CDR2 SMNVEV (reference sequence). The CDR3 has 16 amino acids. CDR3 sequence reads: CASSFGSSGVLNEQFF. The CDR3 DNA reads as TGTGCCAGCAGTTTTGGGTCTAGCGGCGTCCTCAATGAGCAGTTCTTC.

This clonotype was counted ten times or more. The V gene is TRBV11-1, the J gene TRBJ2-1; D call uncertain. The CDR3 is 14 amino acids. CDR1 is SGHAT, CDR2 FQDESV, per germline (reference sequence). V lost 1 base and J lost 3, with 7 bases in between. The CDR3, as DNA: TGTGCCAGCAGCTTAGTGTCTAGCTACAATGAGCAGTTCTTC. It specifies CASSLVSSYNEQFF.

This clonotype was counted many times. V usage is TRBV5-1 and J usage is TRBJ2-7; D may correspond to TRBD1 or TRBD2 (6 bases each). Germline V gene sequence: CDR1 SGHRS, CDR2 YFSETQ. This CDR3 is 12 amino acids long. The germline V and J ends were trimmed by 3 bases and 5 bases, with 9 bases remaining between them. CDR3 sequence reads: CASSWRGDEQYF. CDR3 sequence (DNA): TGCGCCAGCAGCTGGAGGGGGGACGAGCAGTACTTC.

This clonotype has at least ten counts. The V call is TRBV29-1, the J call TRBJ2-1; 11 bases agree with TRBD2. Germline loops: CDR1 SQVTM, CDR2 ANQGSEA. The V and J ends lost 7 bases and 9 bases, in that order; junction bases with no gene match: 20. This CDR3 comprises 17 residues. This CDR3 reads CSANRPGTSGSMGEQFF. CDR3 sequence (DNA): TGCAGCGCCAATCGACCCGGGACTAGCGGTTCCATGGGTGAGCAGTTCTTC.

This clonotype appeared many times. The rearrangement joins TRBV6-2 or TRBV6-3 to TRBJ2-1, with D possibly being TRBD2 (6 bases). This CDR3 region has 13 residues. Trimming shortened V by 5 bases and J by 7 bases, and 12 bases separated the two germline ends. Germline V gives CDR1 MNHEY, CDR2 SVGEGT. The chain's CDR3 is CASSPSERNEQFF. CDR3 nucleotides: TGTGCCAGCAGTCCTAGCGAGAGAAATGAGCAGTTCTTC.

The table lists this clonotype with many counts. The chain carries TRBV19 and TRBJ2-6; 10 nucleotides match TRBD1. CDR3 length: 16 amino acids. V was pared by 9 bases and J by 4 bases, with 9 bases of the junction left unmatched. The V gene's germline CDR1 is LNHDA and CDR2 SQIVND (reference sequence). CDR3 residues: CARPRQGAPGANVLTF. The CDR3 bases are TGTGCCAGGCCCAGACAGGGGGCGCCCGGGGCCAACGTCCTGACTTTC. The variable domain in full, with the rest retrieved from reference TRBV19 and TRBJ2-6, is DGGITQSPKYLFRKEGQNVTLSCEQNLNHDAMYWYRQDPGQGLRLIYYSQIVNDFQKGDIAEGYSVSREKKESFPLTVTSAQKNPTAFYLCARPRQGAPGANVLTFGAGSRLTVL.

As regards this clonotype: This likely stems from a read error, as it lies one base from a far larger clone. The gene calls are TRBV6-1 and TRBJ2-3; D uncertain. Germline V gene lookup returns CDR1 MNHNS and CDR2 SASEGT. The CDR3 covers 13 residues. Trimming took off 7 bases at V and 1 base at J, with 9 bases between the two ends. The CDR3 nucleotides read TGTGCCAGCATACCTCCCGGCACAGATACGCAGTATTTT. Protein product: CASIPPGTDTQYF.